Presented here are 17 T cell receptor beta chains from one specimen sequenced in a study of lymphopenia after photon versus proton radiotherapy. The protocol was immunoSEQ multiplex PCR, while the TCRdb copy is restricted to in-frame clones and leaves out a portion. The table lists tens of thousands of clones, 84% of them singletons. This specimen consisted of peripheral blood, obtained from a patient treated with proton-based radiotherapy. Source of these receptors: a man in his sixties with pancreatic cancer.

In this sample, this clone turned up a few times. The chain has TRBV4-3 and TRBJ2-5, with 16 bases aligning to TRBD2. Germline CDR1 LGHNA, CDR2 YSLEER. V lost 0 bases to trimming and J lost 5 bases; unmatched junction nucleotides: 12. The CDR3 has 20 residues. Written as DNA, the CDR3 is TGCGCCAGCAGCCAAGATAAATTGGGACTAGCGGGAGGGCCCGGGGAGACCCAGTACTTC. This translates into CASSQDKLGLAGGPGETQYF.

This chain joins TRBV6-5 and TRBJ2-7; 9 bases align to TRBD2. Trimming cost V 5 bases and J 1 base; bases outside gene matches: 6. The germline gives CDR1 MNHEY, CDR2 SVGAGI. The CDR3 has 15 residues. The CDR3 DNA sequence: TGTGCCAGCAGTGCCCGCGGGGGGGGGTCCTACGAGCAGTACTTC. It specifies CASSARGGGSYEQYF.

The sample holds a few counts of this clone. For the CDR3, the DNA is TGTGCCAGCAGCTTTAACGGAATGAGCAATCAGCCCCAGCATTTT. Translating gives CASSFNGMSNQPQHF. The chain combines TRBV7-2 with TRBJ1-5; D unresolved. This CDR3 comprises 15 residues. Germline assignment: CDR1 SGHTA and CDR2 FQGNSA. V dropped 3 bases and J dropped 1 base, with 10 bases sitting between them.

The chain's CDR3 is CASRIYPGSTDTQYF. DNA of the CDR3: TGTGCCAGCAGAATTTACCCAGGAAGCACAGATACGCAGTATTTT. The genes are TRBV27 and TRBJ2-3; D gene ambiguous. V lost 6 bases and J 0 bases, leaving 13 bases between the germline ends. CDR3 length: 15 amino acids. Germline CDR1 MNHEY, CDR2 SMNVEV (reference sequence).

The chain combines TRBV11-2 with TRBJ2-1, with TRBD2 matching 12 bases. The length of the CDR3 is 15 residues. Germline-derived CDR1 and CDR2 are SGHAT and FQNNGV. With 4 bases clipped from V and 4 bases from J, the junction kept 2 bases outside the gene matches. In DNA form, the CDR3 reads TGTGCCAGCAGCTGGGGGACTAGCGGGTACAATGAGCAGTTCTTC. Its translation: CASSWGTSGYNEQFF.

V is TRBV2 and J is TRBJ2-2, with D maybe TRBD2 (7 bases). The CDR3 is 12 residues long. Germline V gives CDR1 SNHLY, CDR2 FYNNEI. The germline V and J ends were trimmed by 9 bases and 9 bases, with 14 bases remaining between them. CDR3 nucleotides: TGTGCCAGTCGCGGGGGCGACTGGGAGCTGTTTTTT. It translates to CASRGGDWELFF.

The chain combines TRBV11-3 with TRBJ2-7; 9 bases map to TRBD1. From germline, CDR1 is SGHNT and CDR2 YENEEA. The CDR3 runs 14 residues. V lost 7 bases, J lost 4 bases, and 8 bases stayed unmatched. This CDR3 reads CASTPTGGAYEQYF. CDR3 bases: TGTGCCAGCACTCCTACAGGGGGCGCTTACGAGCAGTACTTC.

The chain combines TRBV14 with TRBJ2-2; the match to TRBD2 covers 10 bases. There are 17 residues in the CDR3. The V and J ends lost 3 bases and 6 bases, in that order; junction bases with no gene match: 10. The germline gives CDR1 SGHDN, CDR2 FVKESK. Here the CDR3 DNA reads TGTGCCAGCAGCCAGGACTACTCTAGCGGGAGAGCCGGGGAGCTGTTTTTT. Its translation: CASSQDYSSGRAGELFF.

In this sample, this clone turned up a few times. Here the CDR3 DNA reads TGTGCCAGCAGCCCTTACCGGAACACCGGGGAGCTGTTTTTT. Translating gives CASSPYRNTGELFF. The rearrangement links TRBV7-6 to TRBJ2-2; D uncertain. The CDR3 totals 14 residues. CDR1 and CDR2 (germline): SGHVS, FNYEAQ. The V end lost 5 bases, the J end lost 1 base, and 8 bases lay between the germline ends.

The DNA of the CDR3 is TGTGCCAGCAGCGCGCTAGCGGGAGGTAAGCGAGAGCAGTTCTTC. This encodes CASSALAGGKREQFF. This rearrangement joins TRBV11-2 to TRBJ2-1; 11 bases line up with TRBD2. The CDR3 runs 15 residues. Germline-derived CDR1 and CDR2 are SGHAT and FQNNGV. Trimming at V came to 5 bases and at J to 10 bases, leaving 10 bases not matched to a gene.

The CDR3 protein is CASSIGPRKANTGELFF. The CDR3 nucleotides read TGTGCCAGTAGTATAGGCCCCCGGAAGGCGAACACCGGGGAGCTGTTTTTT. The chain recombines TRBV19 with TRBJ2-2; D is undetermined. The germline CDR1 and CDR2 sequences are LNHDA and SQIVND (reference sequence). V shed 1 base and J shed 0 bases, with 12 bases lying between them. The CDR3 has 17 residues.

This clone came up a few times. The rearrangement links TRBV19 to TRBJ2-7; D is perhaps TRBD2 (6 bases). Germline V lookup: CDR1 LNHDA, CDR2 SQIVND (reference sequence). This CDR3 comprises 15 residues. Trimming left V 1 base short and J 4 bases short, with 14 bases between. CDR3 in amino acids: CASSIVTGTHYEQYF. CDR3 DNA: TGTGCCAGTAGTATAGTTACCGGGACTCATTACGAGCAGTACTTC.

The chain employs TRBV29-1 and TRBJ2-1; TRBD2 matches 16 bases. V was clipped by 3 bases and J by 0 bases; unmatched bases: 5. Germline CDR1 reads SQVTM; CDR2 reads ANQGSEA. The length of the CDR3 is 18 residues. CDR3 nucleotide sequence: TGCAGCGTTGACGGGACTAGCGGGAGGGCCCTCTCCTACAATGAGCAGTTCTTC. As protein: CSVDGTSGRALSYNEQFF.

The CDR3 spells CASSPLARPEQYF. CDR3 nucleotides: TGTGCCAGCAGCCCCCTCGCCCGCCCCGAGCAGTACTTC. V and J are TRBV5-6 and TRBJ2-7; D is unclear. Germline CDR1 is SGHDT and CDR2 is YYEEEE. The length of the CDR3 is 13 residues. V was pared by 4 bases and J by 6 bases, with 14 bases between.

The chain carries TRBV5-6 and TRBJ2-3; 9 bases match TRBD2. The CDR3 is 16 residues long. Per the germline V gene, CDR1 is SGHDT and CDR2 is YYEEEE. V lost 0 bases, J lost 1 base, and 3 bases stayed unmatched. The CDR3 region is CASSLVVAGGTDTQYF. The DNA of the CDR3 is TGTGCCAGCAGCTTGGTGGTAGCGGGAGGCACAGATACGCAGTATTTT.

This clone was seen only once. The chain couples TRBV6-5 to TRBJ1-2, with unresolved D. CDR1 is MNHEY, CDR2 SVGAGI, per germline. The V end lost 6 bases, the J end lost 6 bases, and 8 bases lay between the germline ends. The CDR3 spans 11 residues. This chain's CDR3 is CASRTVNGYTF. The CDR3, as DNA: TGTGCCAGCAGAACAGTGAATGGCTACACCTTC.

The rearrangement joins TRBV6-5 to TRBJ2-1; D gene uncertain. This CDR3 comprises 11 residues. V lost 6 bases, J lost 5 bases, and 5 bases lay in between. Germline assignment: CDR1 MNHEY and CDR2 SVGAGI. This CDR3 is CASSQNNEQFF. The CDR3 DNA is TGTGCCAGCAGCCAGAACAATGAGCAGTTCTTC.